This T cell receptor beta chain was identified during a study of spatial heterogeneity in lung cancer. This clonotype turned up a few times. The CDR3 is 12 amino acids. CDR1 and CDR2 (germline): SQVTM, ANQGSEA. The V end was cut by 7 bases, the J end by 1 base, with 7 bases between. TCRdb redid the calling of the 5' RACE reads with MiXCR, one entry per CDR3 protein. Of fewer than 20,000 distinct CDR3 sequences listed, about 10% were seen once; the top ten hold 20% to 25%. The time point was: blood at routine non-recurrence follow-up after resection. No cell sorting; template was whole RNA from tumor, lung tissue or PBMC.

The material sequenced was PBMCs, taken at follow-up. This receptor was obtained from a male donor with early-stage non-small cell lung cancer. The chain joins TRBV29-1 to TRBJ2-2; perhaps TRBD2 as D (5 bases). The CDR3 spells CSGRGNTGELFF. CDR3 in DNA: TGCAGCGGCCGGGGGAACACCGGGGAGCTGTTTTTT.